What follows are 25 T cell receptor beta chains derived from one specimen sequenced in a study of T cells in women clearing cervical HPV infection. The method was immunoSEQ multiplex PCR; TCRdb's version includes in-frame clones alone and lacks a portion of them. The sample includes about 46,000 clones. Sequenced sample: blood buffy coat. The receptors shown here come from a woman between 18 and 70 years old with a cervical HPV16 infection that either progressed to CIN3+ or cleared (not recorded which).

Details on this clone: The CDR3 end lies 3 residues beyond the end of the read and is filled in from the germline J gene. V gene TRBV11-3 combines with J gene TRBJ1-1, with 7 positions matching TRBD1. The CDR3 is 14 residues long. V lost 2 bases and J lost 1; bases outside the gene matches: 1. Germline CDR1 SGHNT, CDR2 YENEEA. The sequenced CDR3 bases are TGTGCCAGCAGCTTAAAGGGGGCGAACACTGAA. Its translation: CASSLKGANTE. The CDR3, in full, reads CASSLKGANTEAFF.

In the case of this clone: The sequence runs out 3 residues before the end of the CDR3; the remainder is reconstructed from the germline J gene. J is TRBJ2-3 and V is TRBV7-3; TRBD2 matches at 9 bases. V dropped 5 bases and J dropped 6; count of bases not matched to a gene: 12. Germline values: CDR1 SGHTA, CDR2 FQGTGA. CDR3 length: 16 residues. CDR3 bases read: TGTGCCAGCAGCCCCGGGACTAGCCTACCGGGGGATACG. Its protein product is CASSPGTSLPGDT. The whole CDR3 sequence reads CASSPGTSLPGDTQYF.

To note about this clone: The read finishes 3 residues shy of the CDR3 end, and the germline J gene is used to complete it. The V and J genes are TRBV7-3 and TRBJ2-7; the D gene is possibly TRBD1 (6 bases). Deletions cut 5 bases from V and 5 bases from J, with 22 bases between. The CDR3 runs to 16 residues. The germline gives CDR1 SGHTA, CDR2 FQGTGA. This CDR3 reads CASSLRSSTGRDEQYF. The CDR3 DNA, read in part, is TGTGCCAGCAGCCTTAGAAGTTCGACAGGTAGGGACGAG.

Notes on this clone: The read finishes 3 residues shy of the CDR3 end, and the germline J gene is used to complete it. This chain links TRBV30 with TRBJ2-3, with 8 nucleotides matching TRBD1. The CDR3 extends over 14 amino acids. Germline V gives CDR1 GTSNPN, CDR2 SVGIG (reference sequence). The V gene end was trimmed by 3 bases and the J gene end by 3 bases; junction bases not matched to a gene: 5. The DNA read from the CDR3 is TGTGCCTGGAGCCGGGACAGGAAGACAGATACG. Translating gives CAWSRDRKTDT. The whole CDR3 sequence is CAWSRDRKTDTQYF.

With respect to this clone: One end of the junction is discordant with germline, which a read error may explain. Distinct nucleotide sequences in the sample also encode this CDR3. The CDR3 reads CAWSVAVYGYTF. The part of the CDR3 DNA that was read is TGTGCCTGGAGCGTCGCAGTTTATGGT. This chain connects TRBV30 to TRBJ1-2; D is ambiguous. The observed sequence ends 3 residues before the CDR3 terminus, with the missing tail filled in from the germline J gene. Germline loops: CDR1 GTSNPN, CDR2 SVGIG (reference sequence). CDR3 length equals 12 residues.

Worth noting for this clone: Coverage ceases 3 residues before the CDR3 finishes, and the germline J gene fills in the end. This rearrangement joins TRBV20-1 to TRBJ1-5; D perhaps matches TRBD1 (5 bases). This CDR3 has 14 amino acids. Germline V CDR1 and CDR2: DFQATT, SNEGSKA (reference sequence). V lost 5 bases, J lost 1 base, and 12 bases lay in between. The CDR3 protein is CSAAQGVSNQPQHF. The CDR3 DNA, read in part, is TGCAGTGCTGCTCAGGGTGTCAGCAATCAGCCC.

Regarding this clone: The CDR3 end is not reached by the read, which stops 3 residues before it; the germline J gene fills it in. The chain employs TRBV18 and TRBJ1-1; D possibly corresponds to TRBD1 (6 bases). Looked up from germline, CDR1 is KGHSH and CDR2 is LQKENI. The CDR3 is made up of 13 amino acids. V lost 9 bases, J lost 3 bases, and 14 bases lay in between. The CDR3 sequence: CASLQGMDTEAFF. The DNA read from the CDR3 is TGTGCCAGTCTCCAGGGGATGGACACTGAA.

As to this clone: Coverage ceases 3 residues before the CDR3 finishes, and the germline J gene fills in the end. The chain couples TRBV30 to TRBJ1-5; TRBD1 might be the D (5 bases). CDR1 and CDR2 (germline): GTSNPN, SVGIG (reference sequence). The CDR3 spans 15 residues. The V gene lost 3 bases and the J gene lost 2 bases, with 14 bases spanning the gap. CDR3 region: CAWRTSGGGNQPQHF. The CDR3 DNA, read in part, is TGTGCCTGGAGGACCAGTGGAGGGGGCAATCAGCCC.

On this clone itself: From the germline J gene comes the end of the CDR3, since the read stops 3 residues before it. V usage is TRBV19 and J usage is TRBJ1-2; D is unresolved. V lost 9 bases and J lost 1, with 12 bases in between. This CDR3 contains 13 residues. From germline, CDR1 is LNHDA and CDR2 SQIVND (reference sequence). The CDR3 loop is CASRTGGNYGYTF. The DNA read from the CDR3 is TGTGCCAGCAGGACTGGTGGTAACTATGGC.

The CDR3: CASSLGLAGETQYF. The covered CDR3 bases are TGTGCCAGCAGCTTAGGGCTAGCGGGAGAGACC. The rearrangement uses TRBV7-6 and TRBJ2-5; 8 bases are shared with TRBD2. The read gets to within 3 residues of the CDR3 end, and the germline J gene fills in the rest. The CDR3 length is 14 residues. Germline V lookup: CDR1 SGHVS, CDR2 FNYEAQ. The V segment lost 1 base and the J segment 4 bases; nucleotides outside the gene matches: 2. The variable domain in full, completed from reference TRBV7-6 and TRBJ2-5, reads GAGVSQSPRYKVTKRGQDVALRCDPISGHVSLYWYRQALGQGPEFLTYFNYEAQQDKSGLPNDRFSAERPEGSISTLTIQRTEQRDSAMYRCASSLGLAGETQYFGPGTRLLVL.

For this clone: The CDR3 is cut off 3 residues early in the read; its end comes from the germline J gene. This chain uses TRBV18 with TRBJ2-4; 7 bases match TRBD1. The CDR3 consists of 14 residues. CDR1 is KGHSH and CDR2 is LQKENI in the germline V gene. The CDR3 reads CASSPTDRLNGQYF. The DNA read from the CDR3 is TGTGCCAGCTCACCTACGGACAGGTTGAATGGT.

Concerning this clone itself: Read coverage stops 3 residues before the CDR3 terminus; the germline J gene supplies the remainder. The gene calls are TRBV6-1 and TRBJ1-6; TRBD1 agrees at 9 bases. This CDR3 contains 15 residues. Germline CDR1 is MNHNS and CDR2 is SASEGT. V was clipped by 0 bases and J by 9 bases; unmatched bases: 3. The CDR3 bases that were read are TGTGCCAGCAGTGAAGCGGGACAGGGACGTTCACCC. It translates to CASSEAGQGRSP. The entire CDR3 reads CASSEAGQGRSPLHF.

CDR3 DNA, as far as it was read: TGTGCCAGTATAAAGAACCTCAGGGAGAATCAGCCC. It codes for CASIKNLRENQP. Given in full, the CDR3 is CASIKNLRENQPQHF. The rearrangement links TRBV19 to TRBJ1-5; tentative D call: TRBD1 (5 bases). The read ends 3 residues before the CDR3 terminus; that terminus is restored from the germline J gene. Germline values: CDR1 LNHDA, CDR2 SQIVND (reference sequence). The CDR3 sequence is 15 residues long. V lost 7 bases to trimming and J lost 4 bases, with 17 bases between them. The whole variable domain, filled in from reference TRBV19 and TRBJ1-5, reads DGGITQSPKYLFRKEGQNVTLSCEQNLNHDAMYWYRQDPGQGLRLIYYSQIVNDFQKGDIAEGYSVSREKKESFPLTVTSAQKNPTAFYLCASIKNLRENQPQHFGDGTRLSIL.

Details on this clone: Read data end 3 residues before the CDR3 end; the end is taken from the germline J gene. Other nucleotide sequences from this sample produce the same CDR3. V gene TRBV5-1 combines with J gene TRBJ2-3; the D is unclear. This CDR3 spans 14 amino acids. Trimming removed 2 bases at V and 2 bases at J, with 9 bases between. CDR1 SGHRS and CDR2 YFSETQ come from the germline V gene. This CDR3 is CASSLDINTDTQYF. CDR3 bases read: TGCGCCAGCAGCTTAGACATTAACACAGATACG.

Worth noting for this clone: The read ends 3 residues before the CDR3 terminus; that terminus is restored from the germline J gene. The V and J genes are TRBV18 and TRBJ1-1, with 7 bases that match TRBD1. V gave up 3 bases and J gave up 1 base; unmatched junction bases: 11. Per germline, CDR1 KGHSH and CDR2 LQKENI. This CDR3 is built from 17 residues. Partial CDR3 DNA: TGTGCCAGCTCACCCACGTCGACAGGGTATCAGAACACTGAA. It encodes CASSPTSTGYQNTE. The full CDR3 protein reads CASSPTSTGYQNTEAFF. Full variable domain (missing parts from reference TRBV18 and TRBJ1-1): NAGVMQNPRHLVRRRGQEARLRCSPMKGHSHVYWYRQLPEEGLKFMVYLQKENIIDESGMPKERFSAEFPKEGPSILRIQQVVRGDSAAYFCASSPTSTGYQNTEAFFGQGTRLTVV.

Notes on this clone: The CDR3 extends 3 residues past the end of the read, so its final part is completed from the germline J gene. J is TRBJ2-1 and V is TRBV29-1, with a possible D match to TRBD1 (5 bases). This CDR3 comprises 13 residues. Per germline, CDR1 SQVTM and CDR2 ANQGSEA. The ends were cut back, 8 bases at V and 4 bases at J, with 15 bases in the middle. The CDR3 is CSSAGRAYNEQFF. CDR3 bases read: TGCAGCAGTGCAGGCAGGGCATACAATGAG.

Concerning this clone: The read is 3 residues too short to cover the CDR3 end, so that end is filled in from the germline J gene. The gene calls are TRBV20-1 and TRBJ2-1; 7 bases are a match to TRBD1. CDR3 size: 14 residues. The V gene end was trimmed by 0 bases and the J gene end by 8 bases; junction bases not matched to a gene: 7. From germline, CDR1 is DFQATT and CDR2 SNEGSKA (reference sequence). The covered CDR3 bases are TGCAGTGCTAGAGAACAGGGGTTTTACGATGAG. Translation: CSAREQGFYDE. The complete CDR3 protein is CSAREQGFYDEQFF.

Turning to this clone: The read halts 3 residues ahead of the CDR3 end, with the missing end drawn from the germline J gene. The V gene is TRBV20-1, the J gene TRBJ2-3; 8 bases are a match to TRBD2. V was clipped by 1 base and J by 0 bases; unmatched bases: 12. CDR3 length: 18 amino acids. The V gene's germline CDR1 is DFQATT and CDR2 SNEGSKA (reference sequence). The CDR3 sequence: CSARAAAGGQSSTDTQYF. CDR3 DNA (partial): TGCAGTGCTAGAGCGGCTGCGGGGGGACAATCTAGCACAGATACG.

This CDR3 is CASGEQGAKIYEQFF. The CDR3 DNA, read in part, is TGCGCCAGCGGAGAACAGGGGGCAAAGATATATGAG. V gene TRBV5-1 combines with J gene TRBJ2-1, with 9 bases fitting TRBD1. The read falls 3 residues short of the CDR3 end, and the missing part is taken from the germline J gene. The trim removed 7 bases at V and 8 bases at J, leaving 13 bases unmatched. The germline V gene has CDR1 SGHRS and CDR2 YFSETQ. The CDR3 totals 15 residues.

Regarding this clone: Read data end 3 residues before the CDR3 end; the end is taken from the germline J gene. The V and J genes are TRBV18 and TRBJ1-2; TRBD1 aligns across 10 bases. V lost 2 bases, J lost 2 bases, and 11 bases stayed unmatched. This CDR3 is built from 18 residues. Germline values: CDR1 KGHSH, CDR2 LQKENI. The sequenced CDR3 bases are TGTGCCAGCTCACCAGTGACAGGGGGCTCGGTTGCGAACTATGGC. Its translation is CASSPVTGGSVANYG. The entire CDR3 sequence reads CASSPVTGGSVANYGYTF.

Concerning this clone: The read is 3 residues too short to cover the CDR3 end, so that end is filled in from the germline J gene. V is TRBV6-1 and J is TRBJ2-5; TRBD1 aligns across 8 bases. The CDR3 spans 15 residues. V lost 3 bases and J lost 5; bases outside the gene matches: 8. CDR1 MNHNS and CDR2 SASEGT come from the germline V gene. CDR3 sequence: CASSETGAAQETQYF. The sequenced part of the CDR3 DNA is TGTGCCAGCAGTGAGACAGGGGCCGCCCAGGAGACC.

In regard to this clone: Coverage ceases 3 residues before the CDR3 finishes, and the germline J gene fills in the end. V is TRBV20-1 and J is TRBJ2-1; a weak D match, TRBD2 (5 bases). From germline, CDR1 is DFQATT and CDR2 SNEGSKA (reference sequence). The CDR3 has 16 residues. V was cut by 4 bases and J by 0 bases, with 16 bases left in between. The sequenced part of the CDR3 DNA is TGCAGTGCTAACGAGCGGTTGGTGAGCTCCTACAATGAG. It encodes CSANERLVSSYNE. The CDR3 reads in full as CSANERLVSSYNEQFF.

To note about this clone: The read ends 3 residues shy of where the CDR3 ends; the end is completed using the germline J gene. The chain has TRBV29-1 and TRBJ2-7; D unclear. This CDR3 spans 12 amino acids. Germline assignment: CDR1 SQVTM and CDR2 ANQGSEA. Trimming took off 5 bases at V and 0 bases at J, with 8 bases between the two ends. CDR3 amino acids: CSVLQNSYEQYF. The DNA read from the CDR3 is TGCAGCGTTCTACAGAACTCCTACGAG.

Worth noting for this clone: The CDR3 end lies 3 residues beyond the end of the read and is filled in from the germline J gene. The V gene is TRBV5-4, the J gene TRBJ2-5; D remains ambiguous. This CDR3 spans 14 amino acids. Germline V gene data show CDR1 as SGHNT and CDR2 as YYREEE (reference sequence). Trimming shortened V by 1 base and J by 1 base, and 8 bases separated the two germline ends. CDR3 DNA (partial): TGTGCCAGCAGCTTGCTCCCAGTCCAAGAGACC. This gives the protein CASSLLPVQET. The entire CDR3 sequence reads CASSLLPVQETQYF.

About this clone itself: The read terminates 3 residues ahead of where the CDR3 ends, so the germline J gene completes it. The gene calls are TRBV28 and TRBJ2-7; D unresolved. CDR1 and CDR2 (germline): MDHEN, SYDVKM. CDR3 size: 11 residues. Trimming cost V 7 bases and J 2 bases, with 6 bases left between them. The sequenced CDR3 bases are TGTGCCAGCAAGCTAGCCTACGAG. Amino acid sequence: CASKLAYE. The whole CDR3 protein is CASKLAYEQYF.